This T cell receptor beta chain derives from a study of T cell changes during pregnancy in multiple sclerosis. Generated by immunoSEQ multiplex PCR, the TCRdb table keeps only in-frame clones and is missing some. The sample has roughly 55,000 clones, over 80% seen once. The sequence was obtained from a female donor in good health, enrolled as a control in a pregnancy study. This material consisted of CD4+ T cells from peripheral blood mononuclear cells, taken after pregnancy.

The chain's CDR3 is CSAPTGVRTEAFF. The CDR3 DNA follows: TGCAGCGCTCCGACAGGGGTTCGTACTGAAGCTTTCTTT. The chain combines TRBV29-1 with TRBJ1-1, with 8 bases lining up with TRBD1. After removal of 7 bases from V and 5 bases from J, the junction contained 9 bases not matched to a gene. From germline, CDR1 is SQVTM and CDR2 ANQGSEA. This CDR3 is built from 13 residues.